Following are 2 T cell receptor beta chains from one sample sequenced in a study of Ad26.COV2.S vaccination and SARS-CoV-2 variants. The treatment was: over 15 received Ad26.COV2.S at low or high dose, single or two shots; about 5 received placebo; per-sample allocation not given. Sampling took place 63 days after the first vaccine or placebo injection. Sequencing used immunoSEQ multiplex PCR; TCRdb keeps in-frame clones, though not all of them. The sample carries about 400,000 clones, around 82% recorded once. The specimen was peripheral blood, collected in a trial of Ad26.COV2.S vaccine versus placebo. The source is a person between 18 and 65 years old who received the Ad26.COV2.S COVID-19 vaccine or a placebo.

The gene calls are TRBV7-2 and TRBJ2-7; the match to TRBD1 covers 10 bases. Germline V CDR1 and CDR2: SGHTA, FQGNSA. The CDR3 is 15 amino acids. V shed 3 bases, J shed 2 bases, and the junction held 4 bases outside the gene matches. CDR3 amino acids: CASSFKTGGPYEQYF. The CDR3 DNA reads as TGTGCCAGCAGCTTCAAGACAGGGGGCCCCTACGAGCAGTACTTC.

The gene calls are TRBV6-5 and TRBJ1-5; D ambiguous. Germline lookup yields CDR1 MNHEY and CDR2 SVGAGI. Deletions cut 6 bases from V and 0 bases from J, with 9 bases between. This CDR3 region has 14 residues. The CDR3 region is CASSPSDSNQPQHF. In DNA form, the CDR3 reads TGTGCCAGCAGCCCCTCGGATAGCAATCAGCCCCAGCATTTT.